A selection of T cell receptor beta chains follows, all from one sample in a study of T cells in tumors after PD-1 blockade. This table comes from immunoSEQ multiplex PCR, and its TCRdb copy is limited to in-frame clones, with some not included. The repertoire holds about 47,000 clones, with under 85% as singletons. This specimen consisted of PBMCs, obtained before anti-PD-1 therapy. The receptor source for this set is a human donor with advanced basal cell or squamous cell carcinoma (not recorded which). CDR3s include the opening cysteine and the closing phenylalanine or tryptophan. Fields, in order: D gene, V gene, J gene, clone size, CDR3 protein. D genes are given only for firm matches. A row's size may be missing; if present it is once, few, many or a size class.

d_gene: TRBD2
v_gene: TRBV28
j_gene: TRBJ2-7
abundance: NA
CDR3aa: CASSFSAGGGHEQYF

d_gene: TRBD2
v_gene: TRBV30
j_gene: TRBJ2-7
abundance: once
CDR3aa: CAWKIGGRPFYEQYF

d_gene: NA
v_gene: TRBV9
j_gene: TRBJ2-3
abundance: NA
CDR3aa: CASSVAALSSTDTQYF

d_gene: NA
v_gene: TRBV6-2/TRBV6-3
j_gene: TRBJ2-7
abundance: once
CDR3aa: CASSYVHEQYF

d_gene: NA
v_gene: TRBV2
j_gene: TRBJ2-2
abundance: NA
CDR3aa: CASLPGENTGELFF

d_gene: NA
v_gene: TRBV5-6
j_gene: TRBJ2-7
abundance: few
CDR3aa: CASSLNPGTTYSYEQYF

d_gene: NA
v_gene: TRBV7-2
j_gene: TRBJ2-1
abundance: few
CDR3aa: CASSLLSPVEKFF

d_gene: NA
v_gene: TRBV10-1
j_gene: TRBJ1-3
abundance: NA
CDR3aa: CASSENLDPIYF

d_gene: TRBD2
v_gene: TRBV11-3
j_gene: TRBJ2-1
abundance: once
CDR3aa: CASSDSSGRRTDEQFF

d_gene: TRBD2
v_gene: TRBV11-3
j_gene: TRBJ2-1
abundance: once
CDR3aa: CASSLGTSGWNEQFF

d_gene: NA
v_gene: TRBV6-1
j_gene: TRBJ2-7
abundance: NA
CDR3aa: CASSDIEGWRSSYEQYF

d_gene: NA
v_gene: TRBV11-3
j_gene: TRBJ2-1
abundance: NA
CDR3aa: CASSPSVDWRVNEQFF

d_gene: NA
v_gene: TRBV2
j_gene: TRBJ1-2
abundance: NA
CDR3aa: CASSEAANYGYTF

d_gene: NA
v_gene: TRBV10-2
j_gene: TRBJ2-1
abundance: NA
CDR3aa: CASRPGSGSEQFF

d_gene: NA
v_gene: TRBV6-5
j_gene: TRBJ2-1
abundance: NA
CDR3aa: CASSLDTPRGQFF

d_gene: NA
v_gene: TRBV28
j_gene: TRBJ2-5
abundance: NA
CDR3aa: CASSFDPTRAQYF

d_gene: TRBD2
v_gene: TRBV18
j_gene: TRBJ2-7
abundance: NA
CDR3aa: CASSPGVAGSYEQYF

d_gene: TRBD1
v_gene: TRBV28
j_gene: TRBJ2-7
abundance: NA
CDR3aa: CASRAPQGIHYEQYF

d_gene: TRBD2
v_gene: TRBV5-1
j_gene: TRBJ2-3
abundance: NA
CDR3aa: CASSISGSRQYF

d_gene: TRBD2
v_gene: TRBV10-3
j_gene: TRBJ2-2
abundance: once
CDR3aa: CAISPGLAEAGELFF

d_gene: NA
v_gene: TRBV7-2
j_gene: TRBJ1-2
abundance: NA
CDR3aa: CASSLGNRANGYTF

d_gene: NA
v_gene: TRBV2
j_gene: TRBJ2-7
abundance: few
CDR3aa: CASRVGGEIPHEQYF

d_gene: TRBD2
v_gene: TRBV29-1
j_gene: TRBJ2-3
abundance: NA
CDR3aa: CSFSSGSSTDTQYF

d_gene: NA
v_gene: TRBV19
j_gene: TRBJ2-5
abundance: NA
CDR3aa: CASSMNMGETQYF

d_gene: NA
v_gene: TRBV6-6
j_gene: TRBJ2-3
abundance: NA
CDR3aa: CASTFSQGSGTDTQYF

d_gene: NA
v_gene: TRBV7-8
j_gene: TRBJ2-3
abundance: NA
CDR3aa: CASSSLSTDTQYF

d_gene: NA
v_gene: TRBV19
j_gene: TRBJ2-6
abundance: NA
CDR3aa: CASSRHGRHSGANVLTF

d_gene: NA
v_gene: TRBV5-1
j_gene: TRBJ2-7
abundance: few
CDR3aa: CASSLESIGEQYF

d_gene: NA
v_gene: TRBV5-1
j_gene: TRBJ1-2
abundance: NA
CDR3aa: CASSVEVTAWGYTF

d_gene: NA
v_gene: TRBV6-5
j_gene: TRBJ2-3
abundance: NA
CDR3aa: CASGGGRKDTQYF

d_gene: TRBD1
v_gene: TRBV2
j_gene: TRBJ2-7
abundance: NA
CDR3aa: CASSETARQGSYEQYF

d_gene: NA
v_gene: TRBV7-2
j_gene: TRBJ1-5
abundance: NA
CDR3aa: CASSSPGATSNQPQHF

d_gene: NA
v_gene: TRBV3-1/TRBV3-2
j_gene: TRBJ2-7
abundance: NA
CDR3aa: CASSHLGRTSYEQYF

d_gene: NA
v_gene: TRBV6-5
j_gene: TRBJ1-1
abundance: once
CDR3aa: CASSSLMNTEAFF

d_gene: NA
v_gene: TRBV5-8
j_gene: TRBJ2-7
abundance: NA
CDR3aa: CASTGDIYEQYF

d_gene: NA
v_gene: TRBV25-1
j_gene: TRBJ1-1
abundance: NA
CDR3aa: CASSPRTDMNTEAFF

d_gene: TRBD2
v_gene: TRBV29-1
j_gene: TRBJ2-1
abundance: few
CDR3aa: CSASGLLYNEQFF

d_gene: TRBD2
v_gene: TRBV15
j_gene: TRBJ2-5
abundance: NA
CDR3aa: CATSREIAGGWGFEETQYF

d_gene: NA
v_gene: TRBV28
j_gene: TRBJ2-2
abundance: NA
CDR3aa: CAGRRQRSTGELFF

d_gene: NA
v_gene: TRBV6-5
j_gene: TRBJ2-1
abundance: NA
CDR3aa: CASSPRNNEQFF

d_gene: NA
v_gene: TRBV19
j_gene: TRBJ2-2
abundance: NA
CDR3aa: CASTEGAGGTGELFF

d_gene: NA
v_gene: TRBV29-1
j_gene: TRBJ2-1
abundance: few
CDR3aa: CSVEPGRYNEQFF

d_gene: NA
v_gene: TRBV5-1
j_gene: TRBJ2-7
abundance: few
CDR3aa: CASSLVLSGDSYEQYF

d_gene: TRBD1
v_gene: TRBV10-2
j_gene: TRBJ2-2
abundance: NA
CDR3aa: CASKGTANTGELFF

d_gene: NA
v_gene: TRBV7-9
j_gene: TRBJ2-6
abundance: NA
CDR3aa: CASSLNSGANVLTF

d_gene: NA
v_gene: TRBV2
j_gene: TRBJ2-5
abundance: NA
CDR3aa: CASSPFQETQYF

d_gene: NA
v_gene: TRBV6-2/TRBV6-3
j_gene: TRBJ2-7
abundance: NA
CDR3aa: CASSPLRGLSYEQYF

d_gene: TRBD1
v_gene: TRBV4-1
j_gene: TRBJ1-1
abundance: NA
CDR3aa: CASSQSGQAVNTEAFF

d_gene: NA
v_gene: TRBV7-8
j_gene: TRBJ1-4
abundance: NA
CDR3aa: CASSLLTSWTGEKLFF

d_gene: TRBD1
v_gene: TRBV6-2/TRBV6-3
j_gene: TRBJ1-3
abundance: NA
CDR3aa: CASSLPGTDGNTIYF

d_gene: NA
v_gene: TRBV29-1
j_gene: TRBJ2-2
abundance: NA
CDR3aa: CSVAVRTDTGELFF

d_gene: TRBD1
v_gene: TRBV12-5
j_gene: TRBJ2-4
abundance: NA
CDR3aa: CASGQRQGAKNIQYF

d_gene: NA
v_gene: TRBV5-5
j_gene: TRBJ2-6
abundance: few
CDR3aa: CASSLSSSGANVLTF